This paragraph reports one T cell receptor (beta chain). TCRdb's table, derived via immunoSEQ multiplex PCR, lists solely in-frame clones and lacks some. The sample holds about 36,000 clones, around 80% seen once. The V gene end was trimmed by 3 bases and the J gene end by 1 base; junction bases not matched to a gene: 10. Germline values: CDR1 LGHNA, CDR2 YSLEER. The CDR3 totals 17 residues. These data are taken from a study of glioma-infiltrating T cells after dendritic cell vaccination. This sample comprised blood, obtained before dendritic cell vaccination. The chain has TRBV4-3 and TRBJ2-3, with 7 bases aligning to TRBD1. The source is a human donor with glioblastoma. Here the CDR3 DNA reads TGCGCCAGCAGCCAGCAGGGGGACAGCCTAGGCACAGATACGCAGTATTTT. Protein sequence: CASSQQGDSLGTDTQYF.